Each of the 28 T cell receptor beta chains below was sequenced from the same sample in a study of circulating CD8 cells and anti-PD-1 response in melanoma. From live CD3+CD8+TCRalphabeta+ cells, four PD-1 and/or TIGIT subsets were sorted. The QIAseq Immune Repertoire TCR panel built the libraries from roughly 16 ng of total RNA. TCRdb reprocessed the reads via MiXCR and lists one record per CDR3 protein. The repertoire consists of roughly 750 distinct CDR3 sequences, with roughly 7.1% occurring once and the leading ten covering about an eighth. This specimen consisted of CD8+ T cells from PBMCs, obtained at baseline or after one month of anti-PD-1 therapy (not recorded which). All receptors derive from a human donor with melanoma.

This clonotype is medium-sized within its sample. The chain employs TRBV7-3 and TRBJ1-2; D is perhaps TRBD1 (5 bases). Trimming removed 1 base at V and 6 bases at J, with 21 bases between. The CDR3 sequence is 17 residues long. From germline, CDR1 is SGHTA and CDR2 FQGTGA. CDR3 in amino acids: CASSLIGLVGEGNGYTF. The CDR3 DNA reads TGTGCCAGCAGCTTAATCGGTCTGGTCGGTGAGGGGAATGGCTACACCTTC.

By share, this clonotype counts as large (0.1 to 1%). The V and J genes are TRBV27 and TRBJ1-5, with a possible D match to TRBD1 (6 bases). Trimming stripped 5 bases from V and 2 bases from J, with 13 bases between. The CDR3 extends over 15 amino acids. The germline V gene has CDR1 MNHEY and CDR2 SMNVEV (reference sequence). CDR3 region: CASSGTRGGNQPQHF. The CDR3 nucleotides read TGTGCCAGCAGTGGGACAAGGGGTGGCAATCAGCCCCAGCATTTT.

This clonotype is labeled large (0.1 to 1%). V and J are TRBV12-5 and TRBJ2-2, with TRBD2 matching 12 bases. The CDR3 runs 16 residues. V lost 6 bases, J lost 2 bases, and 4 bases stayed unmatched. CDR1 and CDR2 (germline): LGHNT, FRNRAP. This chain's CDR3 is CASGTLAGGNTGELFF. The CDR3 DNA is TGTGCTAGTGGGACACTAGCGGGGGGCAACACCGGGGAGCTGTTTTTT.

By share of the sample, this clonotype is large. The chain links TRBV21-1 to TRBJ2-1; the D call TRBD1 from the table was never checked on the DNA. TRBV21-1 is noted as a pseudogene. This CDR3 region has 20 residues. The CDR3 coding sequence is TGTGCCAGCAGCAAAGAAGGGGGTACAGGGGGCAGAGGTTCCTACAATGAGCAGTTCTTC. Protein: CASSKEGGTGGRGSYNEQFF.

In its sample, this clonotype is medium-sized (0.01 to 0.1%). The chain links TRBV12-2 to TRBJ2-4; the DNA was not compared with TRBD1, the D call given in the table. TRBV12-2 represents a pseudogene. CDR3 length: 15 residues. The CDR3 here is CASRLSGEVKNIQYF. As DNA, the CDR3 is TGTGCAAGTCGCTTATCCGGGGAAGTCAAAAACATTCAGTACTTC.

In its sample, this clonotype is large (0.1 to 1%). The CDR3: CASSSPRDSYEQYF. The DNA of the CDR3 is TGTGCCAGCAGCTCCCCCAGGGACTCCTACGAGCAGTACTTC. The chain has TRBV7-2 and TRBJ2-7; possible D gene TRBD1, 5 bases. Germline CDR1 and CDR2: SGHTA and FQGNSA. The CDR3 loop spans 14 amino acids. Deletions cut 4 bases from V and 0 bases from J, with 10 bases between.

This clonotype is categorized as large (0.1 to 1%). This chain uses TRBV6-4 with TRBJ2-2, with D possibly being TRBD1 or TRBD2 (5 bases each). The ends were cut back, 4 bases at V and 3 bases at J, with 12 bases in the middle. Germline lookup yields CDR1 MRHNA and CDR2 SNTAGT. CDR3 length: 15 amino acids. CDR3 coding DNA: TGTGCCAGCAGTGGAGGGCAGGGCGACACCGGGGAGCTGTTTTTT. This sequence encodes CASSGGQGDTGELFF.

This clonotype rates as large. CDR3 amino acids: CASSLEQGPLLSNTEAFF. CDR3 in DNA: TGTGCCAGCAGCTTGGAACAGGGTCCCCTTTTGTCGAACACTGAAGCTTTCTTT. The rearrangement joins TRBV5-6 to TRBJ1-1; TRBD1 might be the D (6 bases). This CDR3 has 18 residues. With 0 bases removed from V and 1 base from J, the gap between germline ends came to 19 bases. CDR1 and CDR2 (germline): SGHDT, YYEEEE.

This clonotype ranks as medium-sized (0.01 to 0.1%). The chain carries TRBV27 and TRBJ2-1; D ambiguous. The CDR3 is 14 amino acids. Germline V gives CDR1 MNHEY, CDR2 SMNVEV (reference sequence). Trimming stripped 3 bases from V and 15 bases from J, with 21 bases between. CDR3 nucleotides: TGTGCCAGCAGTTTCATCCCAAGGGCCCGTGATCGGTTCTTC. It translates to CASSFIPRARDRFF.

This clonotype counts as medium-sized. V gene TRBV11-2 combines with J gene TRBJ2-5; D uncertain. Germline loops: CDR1 SGHAT, CDR2 FQNNGV. The CDR3 loop spans 14 amino acids. V lost 0 bases and J lost 1, with 6 bases in between. The CDR3 here is CASSLDLLQETQYF. CDR3 nucleotides: TGTGCCAGCAGCTTAGATCTCCTCCAAGAGACCCAGTACTTC. Full variable domain (remainder filled in from reference TRBV11-2 and TRBJ2-5): EAGVAQSPRYKIIEKRQSVAFWCNPISGHATLYWYQQILGQGPKLLIQFQNNGVVDDSQLPKDRFSAERLKGVDSTLKIQPAKLEDSAVYLCASSLDLLQETQYFGPGTRLLVL.

In its sample, this clonotype ranks as large. The J gene is TRBJ2-7, the V gene TRBV20-1, with D unresolved. The ends were cut back, 0 bases at V and 0 bases at J, with 12 bases in the middle. This CDR3 is built from 15 residues. CDR1 is DFQATT, CDR2 SNEGSKA, per germline (reference sequence). As DNA, the CDR3 is TGCAGTGCTAGAGATTGGCGAGAGAGCTCCTACGAGCAGTACTTC. It translates to CSARDWRESSYEQYF.

This clonotype is labeled as large. The chain carries TRBV20-1 and TRBJ2-1; 10 bases map to TRBD2. The CDR3 is made up of 14 amino acids. The germline V gene has CDR1 DFQATT and CDR2 SNEGSKA (reference sequence). Unmatched junction bases numbered 1, after V lost 3 bases and J lost 2 bases. The CDR3 DNA sequence: TGCAGTGCTAGTCTAGCGGGAGCCTACAATGAGCAGTTCTTC. As protein: CSASLAGAYNEQFF.

This clonotype is categorized as large (0.1 to 1%). The V and J genes are TRBV19 and TRBJ2-2; possibly TRBD1 for D (6 bases). V lost 2 bases and J 8 bases, leaving 21 bases between the germline ends. Germline CDR1 is LNHDA and CDR2 is SQIVND (reference sequence). The CDR3 sequence is 17 residues long. The CDR3 sequence: CASSISLTSGVAGELFF. As DNA, the CDR3 is TGTGCCAGTAGTATATCCCTTACATCAGGGGTAGCTGGGGAGCTGTTTTTT.

In its sample, this clonotype ranks as medium-sized (0.01 to 0.1%). The J gene is TRBJ2-7, the V gene TRBV6-6, with D unresolved. The V gene's germline CDR1 is MNHNY and CDR2 SVGAGI (reference sequence). Trimming pared 5 bases from V and 6 bases from J, leaving 11 bases between. The CDR3 has 12 amino acids. The CDR3 DNA sequence: TGTGCCAGCAGTCTTCTGGAGCGCGAGCAGTACTTC. It is translated as CASSLLEREQYF.

CDR3 sequence reads: CASSRWDRGYEQYF. CDR3 DNA sequence: TGTGCCAGCAGCCGCTGGGACAGGGGTTACGAGCAGTACTTC. The chain couples TRBV12-3 or TRBV12-4 to TRBJ2-7; 10 bases match TRBD1. With 6 bases clipped from V and 4 bases from J, the junction kept 6 bases outside the gene matches. This CDR3 has 14 residues.

This clonotype is termed large. The genes are TRBV29-1 and TRBJ2-7; 10 nucleotides match TRBD1. The germline CDR1 and CDR2 sequences are SQVTM and ANQGSEA. The junction had 7 bases not matched to a gene; V was cut back by 6 bases and J by 5 bases. CDR3 length: 13 residues. The CDR3 bases are TGCAGCGTACGGACAGGGGGTGGACACGAGCAGTACTTC. This codes for CSVRTGGGHEQYF.

This clonotype is categorized as large. The genes are TRBV11-2 and TRBJ2-5, with a tentative D call TRBD1 (5 bases). Germline V gene data show CDR1 as SGHAT and CDR2 as FQNNGV. V was clipped by 4 bases and J by 2 bases, with 14 bases between them. The CDR3 extends over 15 amino acids. In DNA form, the CDR3 reads TGTGCCAGCAGCTCCCAGGGTAACAGGCAAGAGACCCAGTACTTC. Protein: CASSSQGNRQETQYF.

Only a few counts were recorded for this clonotype. The V call is TRBV19, the J call TRBJ1-4; D unclear. The CDR3 covers 14 residues. The germline CDR1 and CDR2 sequences are LNHDA and SQIVND (reference sequence). V was cut by 6 bases and J by 3 bases, with 11 bases left in between. CDR3 bases: TGTGCCAGTAGCGTGAGGGTGGCTAATGAAAAACTGTTTTTT. Amino acids: CASSVRVANEKLFF.

By proportion, this clonotype is large (0.1 to 1%). The chain employs TRBV27 and TRBJ1-5; 11 nucleotides match TRBD1. CDR1 is MNHEY and CDR2 is SMNVEV in the germline V gene (reference sequence). This CDR3 comprises 17 residues. The J segment lost 4 bases and the V segment lost 0 bases, leaving 5 bases of the junction unmatched. The chain's CDR3 is CASSLSGTGGWNQPQHF. The CDR3 DNA reads TGTGCCAGCAGTTTATCTGGGACAGGGGGTTGGAATCAGCCCCAGCATTTT.

This clonotype is termed medium-sized. This chain joins TRBV2 and TRBJ2-5; 8 nucleotides match TRBD1. Germline V gene lookup returns CDR1 SNHLY and CDR2 FYNNEI. The CDR3 is 16 amino acids. The J segment lost 5 bases and the V segment lost 4 bases, leaving 12 bases of the junction unmatched. This chain's CDR3 is CASSVGRGPYWETQYF. In nucleotides, the CDR3 is TGTGCCAGCAGTGTAGGCAGGGGGCCGTACTGGGAGACCCAGTACTTC.

This clonotype is categorized as large (0.1 to 1%). The chain employs TRBV5-4 and TRBJ2-1; D is possibly TRBD2 (5 bases). Germline CDR1 is SGHNT and CDR2 is YYREEE (reference sequence). V gave up 7 bases and J gave up 0 bases, with 11 bases separating them. This CDR3 has 14 amino acids. CDR3 residues: CASGQRFSYNEQFF. CDR3 bases: TGTGCCAGCGGGCAGCGGTTCTCCTACAATGAGCAGTTCTTC.

Relative to its sample, this clonotype is large. The V call is TRBV27, the J call TRBJ1-1; a possible D gene is TRBD1 (6 bases). Germline V gene sequence: CDR1 MNHEY, CDR2 SMNVEV (reference sequence). The length of the CDR3 is 14 residues. V dropped 6 bases and J dropped 2 bases, with 13 bases sitting between them. CDR3 nucleotides: TGTGCCAGCAGGTCTGGACAGACAAACACTGAAGCTTTCTTT. Translated, it gives CASRSGQTNTEAFF.

This clonotype is medium-sized in the sample. The chain combines TRBV7-9 with TRBJ2-7, with D unresolved. V gave up 4 bases and J gave up 1 base, with 8 bases separating them. The CDR3 length is 13 residues. Germline V gene sequence: CDR1 SEHNR, CDR2 FQNEAQ (reference sequence). The CDR3 loop reads CASSSRDSYEQYF. The CDR3 DNA follows: TGTGCCAGCAGCTCCAGAGATTCCTACGAGCAGTACTTC.

V and J are TRBV19 and TRBJ1-5; D remains unclear. Trimming removed 1 base at V and 0 bases at J, with 13 bases between. Per germline, CDR1 LNHDA and CDR2 SQIVND (reference sequence). The CDR3 has 17 amino acids. The CDR3 protein is CASSIGGDTYSNQPQHF. The CDR3, as DNA: TGTGCCAGTAGTATAGGCGGAGATACTTATAGCAATCAGCCCCAGCATTTT.

This clonotype is medium-sized (0.01 to 0.1%) within its sample. The chain combines TRBV29-1 with TRBJ2-2; D may be TRBD1 (5 bases). Trimming removed 1 base at V and 6 bases at J, with 9 bases between. The CDR3 has 13 amino acids. CDR1 is SQVTM, CDR2 ANQGSEA, per germline. The CDR3 spells CSVEGQGPGELFF. The CDR3, as DNA: TGCAGCGTTGAAGGCCAGGGTCCCGGGGAGCTGTTTTTT.

By proportion, this clonotype is large (0.1 to 1%). V gene TRBV29-1 combines with J gene TRBJ2-3; D remains unclear. Germline V gives CDR1 SQVTM, CDR2 ANQGSEA. This CDR3 has 14 residues. V gave up 4 bases and J gave up 4 bases, with 15 bases separating them. In DNA form, the CDR3 reads TGCAGCGTTGTTTGGGGAACGGATCCAGATACGCAGTATTTT. Encoded protein: CSVVWGTDPDTQYF.

This clonotype is medium-sized by share. The chain employs TRBV19 and TRBJ1-5, with a tentative D call TRBD1 (5 bases). The V and J ends lost 3 bases and 6 bases respectively, with 6 bases between them. Germline V gives CDR1 LNHDA, CDR2 SQIVND (reference sequence). The CDR3 runs to 12 residues. The CDR3 is CASSIGGQPQHF. DNA for the CDR3: TGTGCCAGTAGTATTGGGGGTCAGCCCCAGCATTTT.

Remarks on this clonotype: An end of the junction differs from the germline gene, which may be a read error. V is TRBV5-4 and J is TRBJ2-7, with D possibly matching TRBD2 (6 bases). The CDR3 length is 14 residues. CDR1 and CDR2 from the germline V gene are SGHNT and YYREEE (reference sequence). The CDR3 nucleotides are TGTACCAGCAGCTTGGGGGGAAGTACGAACGAGCAGTACTTC. Its translation is CTSSLGGSTNEQYF.